This T cell receptor (beta chain) appears in the sequencing data of a study of blood T cell repertoires in COVID-19. The overall study: The analysed material was cDNA or gDNA that came from T cells, B-cell-depleted T cells, or PBMCs.

The method was immunoSEQ multiplex PCR; TCRdb's version includes in-frame clones alone and lacks a portion of them. The data contain a few hundred thousand clones, 75% to 90% of them singletons. Participants had their cohort set by participant-reported clinical history. Cohort 3 recovery required two negative PCRs, clearance, or symptom resolution. V was trimmed by 5 bases and J by 4 bases, leaving 7 bases between them. CDR3 length: 12 amino acids. In germline, CDR1 is SGHTA, CDR2 FQGNSA. The chain has TRBV7-2 and TRBJ2-3; D is unresolved. Sequenced input: PBMCs or T cells enriched from blood (not recorded which). The origin of this receptor is a woman aged 55-69 years who had recovered from COVID-19. CDR3 sequence: CASSPFADTQYF. The CDR3 DNA reads as TGTGCCAGCAGCCCCTTCGCAGATACGCAGTATTTT.